A selection of T cell receptor beta chains follows, all from one sample in a study of cytomegalovirus exposure and HLA in healthy donors. Some clones are missing from TCRdb's copy, which holds only in-frame ones; the method was immunoSEQ multiplex PCR. This table holds about 110,000 clones, under 80% found once. The sequenced sample consisted of PBMCs. The receptor set was obtained from a woman in her fifties or sixties in good health and CMV-seropositive. Each CDR3 is given with its conserved first and last residue. A D gene is named only where the DNA matches it firmly. Size is stated for part of the rows, as once, few or many counts, or as a class when the clone is expanded.

D,size,J,V,CDR3,DNA
TRBD1,-,TRBJ1-5,TRBV7-9,CASSFDRAGQPQHF,TGTGCCAGCAGCTTCGACAGGGCGGGTCAGCCCCAGCATTTT
TRBD2,-,TRBJ2-5,TRBV18,CASSPLHGRLAVQETQYF,TGTGCCAGCTCACCATTGCACGGAAGACTAGCGGTACAAGAGACCCAGTACTTC
-,-,TRBJ2-3,TRBV5-8,CASILTHGDTQYF,TGTGCCAGCATCCTCACCCACGGGGATACGCAGTATTTT
-,-,TRBJ2-5,TRBV15,CATGAVPGQETQYF,TGTGCCACCGGGGCAGTGCCGGGCCAAGAGACCCAGTACTTC
-,-,TRBJ1-2,TRBV7-2,CASSLATGNYGYTF,TGTGCCAGCAGCTTAGCAACCGGGAACTATGGCTACACCTTC
-,-,TRBJ1-1,TRBV7-9,CASSLVGGIKNTEAFF,TGTGCCAGCAGCTTAGTCGGGGGTATAAAGAACACTGAAGCTTTCTTT
TRBD1,once,TRBJ1-3,TRBV9,CASSPGQGADTIYF,TGTGCCAGCAGCCCCGGACAGGGGGCGGACACCATATATTTT
-,-,TRBJ1-5,TRBV21-1,CASSHRDRVGQPQHF,TGTGCCAGCAGCCACCGGGACAGGGTCGGTCAGCCCCAGCATTTT
-,-,TRBJ2-1,TRBV6-6,CASSRDSYNEQFF,TGTGCCAGCAGTCGGGACTCATACAATGAGCAGTTCTTC
-,few,TRBJ2-7,TRBV10-3,CAISDHRDNEQYF,TGTGCCATCAGTGACCACCGGGACAACGAGCAGTACTTC
TRBD2,-,TRBJ2-5,TRBV11-2,CASSFGLAGVVETQYF,TGTGCCAGCAGCTTTGGACTAGCGGGAGTCGTGGAGACCCAGTACTTC
TRBD1,-,TRBJ1-1,TRBV19,CASRKQGTEAFF,TGTGCCAGTAGGAAACAGGGGACTGAAGCTTTCTTT
-,-,TRBJ1-3,TRBV5-1,CASSLEVGTTSGNTIYF,TGCGCCAGCAGCTTGGAGGTGGGCACCACCTCTGGAAACACCATATATTTT
-,few,TRBJ2-1,TRBV7-9,CASRATTNEQFF,TGTGCCAGCAGAGCTACGACAAATGAGCAGTTCTTC
TRBD2,-,TRBJ2-1,TRBV5-1,CASSPRPVGGGYNEQFF,TGCGCCAGCAGTCCTAGGCCGGTGGGCGGGGGATACAATGAGCAGTTCTTC
TRBD2,-,TRBJ2-7,TRBV7-9,CSSSLVGRASGDYEQYF,TGTTCCAGCAGCTTAGTCGGTCGGGCTAGCGGGGACTACGAGCAGTACTTC
TRBD2,-,TRBJ2-7,TRBV4-3,CASSQGSGPTSGISYEQYF,TGCGCCAGCAGCCAAGGTAGTGGACCGACTAGCGGTATCTCCTACGAGCAGTACTTC
TRBD1,-,TRBJ2-6,TRBV7-8,CASLIGTGPANVLTF,TGTGCCAGCCTAATAGGGACAGGGCCGGCCAACGTCCTGACTTTC
-,-,TRBJ2-1,TRBV20-1,CSAQGNNEQFF,TGCAGTGCCCAGGGTAACAATGAGCAGTTCTTC
TRBD2,-,TRBJ2-5,TRBV7-9,CASSSSLAGGYQETQYF,TGTGCCAGCAGCTCCTCACTAGCGGGAGGCTACCAAGAGACCCAGTACTTC
-,few,TRBJ2-4,TRBV7-8,CASSALSGTLPKNIQYF,TGTGCCAGCAGCGCATTGAGCGGCACGCTTCCCAAAAACATTCAGTACTTC
TRBD2,-,TRBJ2-1,TRBV27,CASSLTSGGYNEQFF,TGTGCCAGCAGTTTAACTAGCGGGGGTTACAATGAGCAGTTCTTC
TRBD1,-,TRBJ2-7,TRBV6-1,CASSSGTASYEQYF,TGTGCCAGCAGCTCCGGGACAGCAAGCTACGAGCAGTACTTC
-,-,TRBJ1-6,TRBV7-9,CASSLDSNSPLHF,TGTGCCAGCAGCTTAGACAGCAATTCACCCCTCCACTTT
-,-,TRBJ2-2,TRBV4-3,CASSPHRSPDTGELFF,TGCGCCAGCAGCCCTCACAGGTCTCCGGACACCGGGGAGCTGTTTTTT
-,-,TRBJ1-2,TRBV2,CASSRYNGDYGYTF,TGTGCCAGCAGTAGATACAACGGGGACTATGGCTACACCTTC
-,-,TRBJ1-3,TRBV5-8,CASTPGHNSGNTIYF,TGTGCCAGCACACCGGGACACAACTCTGGAAACACCATATATTTT
TRBD2,-,TRBJ2-2,TRBV4-1,CASSQASGLAEKGSRRELFF,TGCGCCAGCAGCCAAGCTTCCGGACTAGCGGAAAAAGGGTCACGCCGGGAGCTGTTTTTT
-,few,TRBJ1-3,TRBV6-5,CASSFNRGSSGNTIYF,TGTGCCAGCAGTTTCAACCGGGGGAGCTCTGGAAACACCATATATTTT
TRBD1,-,TRBJ1-5,TRBV19,CASSIATGVSNQPQHF,TGTGCCAGTAGTATAGCTACAGGGGTTAGCAATCAGCCCCAGCATTTT
TRBD1,-,TRBJ2-2,TRBV5-4,CASSLDRENTGELFF,TGTGCCAGCAGCCTAGACAGGGAGAACACCGGGGAGCTGTTTTTT
TRBD2,-,TRBJ2-7,TRBV7-9,CSSSRTSGRAYEQYF,TGTTCCAGCAGCAGGACTAGCGGGAGGGCCTACGAGCAGTACTTC
TRBD2,-,TRBJ2-1,TRBV7-3,CASSLSSREDGQFF,TGTGCCAGCAGCTTAAGCTCGCGGGAGGACGGGCAGTTCTTC
-,-,TRBJ2-1,TRBV18,CASSPPGKGTNEQFF,TGTGCCAGCTCACCACCGGGCAAGGGGACAAATGAGCAGTTCTTC
TRBD2,-,TRBJ2-1,TRBV27,CASSLVMPSGVNEQFF,TGTGCCAGCAGTTTAGTGATGCCTAGCGGAGTAAATGAGCAGTTCTTC
-,-,TRBJ2-1,TRBV20-1,CSARGGGEQFF,TGCAGTGCTCGAGGGGGGGGTGAGCAGTTCTTC
TRBD2,-,TRBJ2-1,TRBV27,CASSGTSGGNEQFF,TGTGCCAGCAGCGGGACTAGCGGGGGGAATGAGCAGTTCTTC
TRBD2,-,TRBJ2-7,TRBV7-2,CASSLAASGTPYEQYF,TGTGCCAGCAGCTTAGCGGCTAGCGGGACTCCCTACGAGCAGTACTTC
-,-,TRBJ2-4,TRBV6-1,CASQLTGTKNIQYF,TGTGCCAGCCAACTAACAGGGACCAAAAACATTCAGTACTTC
-,-,TRBJ1-1,TRBV9,CASSVGTGGQMRNTEAFF,TGTGCCAGCAGCGTAGGAACCGGGGGGCAAATGAGGAACACTGAAGCTTTCTTT
-,few,TRBJ2-2,TRBV6-1,CASSSERRGTGELFF,TGTGCCAGCAGTTCCGAACGGAGGGGTACCGGGGAGCTGTTTTTT
-,-,TRBJ2-5,TRBV2,CASSRQVQETQYF,TGTGCCAGCAGCCGACAGGTCCAAGAGACCCAGTACTTC
-,few,TRBJ1-1,TRBV27,CASSLSGGEPEAFF,TGTGCCAGCAGTTTATCGGGGGGGGAGCCTGAAGCTTTCTTT
TRBD2,-,TRBJ2-2,TRBV4-1,CASSQGPSGDANTGELFF,TGCGCCAGCAGCCAAGGGCCTAGCGGGGACGCGAACACCGGGGAGCTGTTTTTT
-,-,TRBJ1-1,TRBV5-1,CASSLEGGLTEAFF,TGCGCCAGCAGCTTGGAAGGGGGTTTGACTGAAGCTTTCTTT
-,-,TRBJ1-4,TRBV9,CASSVDNFNEKLFF,TGTGCCAGCAGCGTAGATAACTTCAATGAAAAACTGTTTTTT
-,-,TRBJ1-2,TRBV15,CATSRDETGEDYGYTF,TGTGCCACCAGCAGAGATGAAACGGGAGAGGACTATGGCTACACCTTC
-,once,TRBJ2-7,TRBV6-5,CASSMASDSYEQYF,TGTGCCAGCAGCATGGCTAGTGACTCCTACGAGCAGTACTTC
-,-,TRBJ1-5,TRBV27,CASKREPQHF,TGTGCCAGCAAGAGGGAGCCCCAGCATTTT
-,-,TRBJ2-1,TRBV7-2,CASSPGGSLYNEQFF,TGTGCCAGCAGCCCAGGAGGAAGTTTATACAATGAGCAGTTCTTC
TRBD1,-,TRBJ1-5,TRBV5-1,CASSLRQGDQPQHF,TGCGCCAGCAGCTTGCGACAGGGGGATCAGCCCCAGCATTTT
-,-,TRBJ1-2,TRBV6-5,CASSRRDTMNYGYTF,TGTGCCAGCAGTCGTCGGGACACCATGAACTATGGCTACACCTTC
-,-,TRBJ2-7,TRBV18,CASSPHPPGTYEQYF,TGTGCCAGCTCACCACACCCTCCCGGGACCTACGAGCAGTACTTC
TRBD1,-,TRBJ2-2,TRBV9,CASSATTGVGELFF,TGTGCCAGCAGCGCTACGACAGGGGTCGGGGAGCTGTTTTTT
-,-,TRBJ2-6,TRBV6-1,CASSLVSTGANVLTF,TGTGCCAGCAGTCTGGTGAGCACTGGGGCCAACGTCCTGACTTTC